Below, 5 T cell receptor beta chains from the same sample are listed, as sequenced in a study of blood T cell repertoires in COVID-19. The assay was immunoSEQ multiplex PCR, and TCRdb's table has in-frame clones only and misses some. The sample has some 130,000 clones; approximately 82% are singletons. The sequencing input was peripheral blood. These receptors were collected from a man aged 40-50 years with active or convalescent COVID-19.

The rearrangement links TRBV3-1 (or the pseudogene TRBV3-2) to TRBJ2-7, with a weak D call TRBD2 (5 bases). The CDR3 has 14 residues. CDR1 is LGHDT, CDR2 YNNKEL, per germline (reference sequence). Trimming stripped 3 bases from V and 2 bases from J, with 11 bases between. In nucleotides, the CDR3 is TGTGCCAGCAGCCAGGCGGCGGGTCCCTACGAGCAGTACTTC. The encoded protein is CASSQAAGPYEQYF.

This clone turned up a few times. V is TRBV19 and J is TRBJ1-2, with D unclear. The germline V gene has CDR1 LNHDA and CDR2 SQIVND (reference sequence). The CDR3 has 12 residues. V lost 5 bases and J 9 bases, leaving 13 bases between the germline ends. The CDR3 spells CASSGRAGSYTF. In DNA form, the CDR3 reads TGTGCCAGTAGTGGGAGGGCCGGGAGCTACACCTTC.

This sequence joins TRBV7-2 and TRBJ2-7; 9 positions agree with TRBD1. Trimming removed 8 bases from V and 1 base from J; junction bases left unmatched: 15. There are 17 residues in the CDR3. Germline V gene lookup returns CDR1 SGHTA and CDR2 FQGNSA. CDR3 in DNA: TGTGCCAGCTCACAAACGCCCCTCGGGACAGGGTCCTACGAGCAGTACTTC. Its protein is CASSQTPLGTGSYEQYF.

This chain uses TRBV11-3 with TRBJ1-1, with a possible D match to TRBD1 (6 bases). CDR3 length: 14 residues. Germline V gene data show CDR1 as SGHNT and CDR2 as YENEEA. V was cut by 2 bases and J by 3 bases, with 10 bases left in between. CDR3 amino acids: CASSLSGDDTEAFF. CDR3 nucleotides: TGTGCCAGCAGCTTATCAGGGGACGACACTGAAGCTTTCTTT.

This chain joins TRBV19 and TRBJ2-3; 9 nucleotides agree with TRBD2. CDR3 size: 14 residues. The junction had 11 bases not matched to a gene; V was cut back by 11 bases and J by 5 bases. Germline CDR1 is LNHDA and CDR2 is SQIVND (reference sequence). DNA for the CDR3: TGTGCCCTGAGGGGCGGGGGGGCAGGAGATACGCAGTATTTT. It codes for CALRGGGAGDTQYF.